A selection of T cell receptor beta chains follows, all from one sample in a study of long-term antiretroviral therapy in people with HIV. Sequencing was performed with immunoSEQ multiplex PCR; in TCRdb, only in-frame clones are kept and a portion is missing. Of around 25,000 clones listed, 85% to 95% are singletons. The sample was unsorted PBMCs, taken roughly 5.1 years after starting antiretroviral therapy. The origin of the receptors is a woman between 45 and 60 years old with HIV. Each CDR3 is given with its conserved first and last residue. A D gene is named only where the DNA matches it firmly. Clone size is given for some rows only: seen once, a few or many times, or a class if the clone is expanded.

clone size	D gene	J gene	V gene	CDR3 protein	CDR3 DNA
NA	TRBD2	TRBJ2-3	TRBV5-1	CASSLSSGKGDTQYF	TGCGCCAGCAGCTTGTCTAGCGGGAAGGGTGATACGCAGTATTTT
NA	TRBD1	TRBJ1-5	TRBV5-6	CASSPEGPGQENQPQHF	TGTGCCAGCAGCCCTGAAGGTCCCGGACAGGAGAATCAGCCCCAGCATTTT
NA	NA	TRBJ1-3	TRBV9	CASSVGGGGSGNTIYF	TGTGCCAGCAGCGTAGGAGGGGGGGGCAGTGGAAACACCATATATTTT
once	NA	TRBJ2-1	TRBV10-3	CAISEGSRGEQFF	TGTGCCATCAGTGAAGGGTCCCGTGGTGAGCAGTTCTTC
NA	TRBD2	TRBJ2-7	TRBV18	CASSPGGRAYEQYF	TGTGCCAGCTCACCAGGCGGGAGGGCCTACGAGCAGTACTTC
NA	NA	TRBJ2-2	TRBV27	CASSILSTNTGELFF	TGTGCCAGCAGTATACTCAGCACGAACACCGGGGAGCTGTTTTTT
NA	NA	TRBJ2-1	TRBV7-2	CASSAPGSSYNEQFF	TGTGCCAGCAGCGCCCCCGGGAGCTCCTACAATGAGCAGTTCTTC
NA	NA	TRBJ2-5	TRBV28	CASSLGGPLETQYF	TGTGCCAGCAGTTTAGGCGGGCCCCTGGAGACCCAGTACTTC
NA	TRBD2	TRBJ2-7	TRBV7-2	CASSPPGLATYEQYF	TGTGCCAGCAGCCCTCCGGGACTAGCGACATACGAGCAGTACTTC
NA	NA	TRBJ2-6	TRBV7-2	CASSLKGAGANVLTF	TGTGCCAGCAGCTTGAAAGGGGCTGGGGCCAACGTCCTGACTTTC
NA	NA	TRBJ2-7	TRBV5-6	CASSFSYEQYF	TGTGCCAGCAGCTTCAGCTACGAGCAGTACTTC
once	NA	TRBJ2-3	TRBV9	CASSVGKRLTDTQYF	TGTGCCAGCAGCGTAGGAAAGCGCCTCACAGATACGCAGTATTTT
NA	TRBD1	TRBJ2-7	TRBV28	CASSLGGQGPYEQYF	TGTGCCAGCAGTTTAGGGGGACAGGGACCCTACGAGCAGTACTTC
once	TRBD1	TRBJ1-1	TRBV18	CASSPYTGEGSTEAFF	TGTGCCAGCTCACCATATACAGGGGAAGGGAGCACTGAAGCTTTCTTT
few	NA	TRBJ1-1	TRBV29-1	CSSSGGTEAFF	TGCAGCTCCTCGGGAGGCACTGAAGCTTTCTTT
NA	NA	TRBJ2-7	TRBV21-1	CASSSVVPQSAEQYF	TGTGCCAGCAGCAGCGTTGTCCCCCAGTCAGCCGAGCAGTACTTC